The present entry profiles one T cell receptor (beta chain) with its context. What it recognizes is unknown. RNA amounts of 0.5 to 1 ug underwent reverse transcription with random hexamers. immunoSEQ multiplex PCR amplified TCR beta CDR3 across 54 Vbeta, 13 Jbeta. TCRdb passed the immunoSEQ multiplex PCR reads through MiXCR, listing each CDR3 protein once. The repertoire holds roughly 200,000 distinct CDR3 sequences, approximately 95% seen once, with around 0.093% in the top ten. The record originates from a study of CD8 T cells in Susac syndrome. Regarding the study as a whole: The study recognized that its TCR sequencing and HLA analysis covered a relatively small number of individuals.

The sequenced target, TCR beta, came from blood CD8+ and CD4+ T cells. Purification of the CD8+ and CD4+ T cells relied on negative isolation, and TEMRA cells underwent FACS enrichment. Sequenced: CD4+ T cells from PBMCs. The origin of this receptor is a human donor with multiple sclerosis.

This chain's CDR3 is CASRSRDRSTEAFF. DNA of the CDR3: TGTGCCAGCAGGAGCCGGGACAGGAGCACTGAAGCTTTCTTT. The V and J genes are TRBV2 and TRBJ1-1; 8 positions agree with TRBD1. J gave up 4 bases and V 6 bases, and 7 bases lay outside the gene matches. Per germline, CDR1 SNHLY and CDR2 FYNNEI. This CDR3 contains 14 residues.